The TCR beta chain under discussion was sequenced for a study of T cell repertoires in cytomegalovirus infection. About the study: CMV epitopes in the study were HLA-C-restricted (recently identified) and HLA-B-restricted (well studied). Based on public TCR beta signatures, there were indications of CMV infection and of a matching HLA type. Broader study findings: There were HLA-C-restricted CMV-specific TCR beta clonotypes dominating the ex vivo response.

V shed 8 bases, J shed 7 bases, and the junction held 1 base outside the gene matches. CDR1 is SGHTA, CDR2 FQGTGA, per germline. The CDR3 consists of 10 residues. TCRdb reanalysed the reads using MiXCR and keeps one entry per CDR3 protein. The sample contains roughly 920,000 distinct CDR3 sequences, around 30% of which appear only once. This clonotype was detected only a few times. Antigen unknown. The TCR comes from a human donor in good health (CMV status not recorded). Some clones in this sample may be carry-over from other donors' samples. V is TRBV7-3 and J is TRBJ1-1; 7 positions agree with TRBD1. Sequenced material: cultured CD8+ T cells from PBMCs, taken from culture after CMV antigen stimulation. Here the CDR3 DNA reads TGTGCCAGCCGACAGGGTGAAGCTTTCTTT. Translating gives CASRQGEAFF.